Sequencing of this T cell receptor (beta chain) was carried out in a study of blood T cell repertoires in COVID-19. Study details: Samples of COVID-19 (acute and convalescent) were obtained from the United States, Italy and Spain. T cells, B-cell-depleted T cells, or PBMCs provided the cDNA or gDNA that served as material.

Per the original data handling: Cell counts per sample came from amplifying reference gene primers. Clones were sequenced by immunoSEQ multiplex PCR, and TCRdb holds only the in-frame ones, with some missing. V and J calls and clone size are those listed in that table; D and trimming were worked out from the DNA. The repertoire includes tens of thousands of clones, over 65% of them detected once, and 16% sits in the top ten. The CDR3 consists of 18 residues. V trimming: 4 bases; J trimming: 2 bases; junction bases outside the gene matches: 15. Per the germline V gene, CDR1 is MNHEY and CDR2 is SVGEGT.

The chain joins TRBV6-2 or TRBV6-3 to TRBJ2-5; 8 nucleotides match TRBD2. Sequencing used peripheral blood. The sequence was collected from a man between 65 and 85 years old with acute or convalescent COVID-19. In DNA, the CDR3 is TGTGCCAGCAGTTCCCGGCGGCTAGCGGGCGTGAAACAAGAGACCCAGTACTTC. Translating gives CASSSRRLAGVKQETQYF.